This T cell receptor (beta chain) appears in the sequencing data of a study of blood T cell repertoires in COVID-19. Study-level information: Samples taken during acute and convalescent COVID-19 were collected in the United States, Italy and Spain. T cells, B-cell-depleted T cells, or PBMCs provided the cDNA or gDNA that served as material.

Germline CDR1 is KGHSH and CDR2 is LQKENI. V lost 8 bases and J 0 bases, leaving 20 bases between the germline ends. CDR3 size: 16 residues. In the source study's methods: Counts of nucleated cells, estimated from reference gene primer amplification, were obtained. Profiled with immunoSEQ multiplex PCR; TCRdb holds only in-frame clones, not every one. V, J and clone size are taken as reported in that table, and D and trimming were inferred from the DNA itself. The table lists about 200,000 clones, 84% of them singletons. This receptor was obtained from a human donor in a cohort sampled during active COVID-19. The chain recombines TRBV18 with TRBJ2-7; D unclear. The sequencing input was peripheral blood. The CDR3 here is CASPLQFNSLSYEQYF. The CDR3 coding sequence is TGTGCCAGCCCCCTCCAATTTAACAGCCTCTCCTACGAGCAGTACTTC.